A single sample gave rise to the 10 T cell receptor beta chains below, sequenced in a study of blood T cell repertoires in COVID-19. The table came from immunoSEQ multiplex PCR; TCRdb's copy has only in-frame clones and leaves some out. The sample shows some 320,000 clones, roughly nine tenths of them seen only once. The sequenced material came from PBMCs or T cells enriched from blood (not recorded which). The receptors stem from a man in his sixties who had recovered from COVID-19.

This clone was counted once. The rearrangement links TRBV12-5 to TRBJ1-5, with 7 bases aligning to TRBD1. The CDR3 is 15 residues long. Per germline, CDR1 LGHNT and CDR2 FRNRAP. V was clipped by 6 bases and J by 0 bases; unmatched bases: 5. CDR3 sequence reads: CASGVTGRSNQPQHF. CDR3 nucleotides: TGTGCTAGTGGCGTGACAGGGCGTAGCAATCAGCCCCAGCATTTT.

CDR3 in DNA: TGCGCCAGCAGCTTGGGGGGGGGCCTAGCGGGGGGACCCACCTACGAGCAGTACTTC. It yields the protein CASSLGGGLAGGPTYEQYF. The V call is TRBV5-1, the J call TRBJ2-7, with 11 bases identical to TRBD2. Germline trimming cut 0 bases from V and 2 bases from J; bases unmatched to any gene: 13. The germline gives CDR1 SGHRS, CDR2 YFSETQ. This CDR3 is built from 19 residues.

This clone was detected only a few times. CDR3 region: CASSLVGDRVDEQFF. In nucleotides, the CDR3 is TGCGCCAGCAGCTTGGTTGGGGACAGGGTCGATGAGCAGTTCTTC. V is TRBV5-1 and J is TRBJ2-1; 9 positions match TRBD1. The CDR3 loop spans 15 amino acids. Unmatched junction bases numbered 6, after V lost 0 bases and J lost 8 bases. CDR1 and CDR2 (germline): SGHRS, YFSETQ.

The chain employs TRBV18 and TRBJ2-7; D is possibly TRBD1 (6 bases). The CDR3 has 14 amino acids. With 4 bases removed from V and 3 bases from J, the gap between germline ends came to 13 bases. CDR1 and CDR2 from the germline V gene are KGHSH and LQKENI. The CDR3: CASSLQGYSYEQYF. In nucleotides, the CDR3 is TGTGCCAGCTCACTCCAGGGGTATAGCTACGAGCAGTACTTC.

This chain's CDR3 is CASSHRGMNTEAFF. The CDR3 bases are TGCGCCAGCAGCCACAGGGGGATGAACACTGAAGCTTTCTTT. The chain links TRBV4-1 to TRBJ1-1; TRBD1 matches at 7 bases. Per the germline V gene, CDR1 is MGHRA and CDR2 is YSYEKL. V lost 3 bases and J lost 0; bases outside the gene matches: 1. The CDR3 sequence is 14 residues long.

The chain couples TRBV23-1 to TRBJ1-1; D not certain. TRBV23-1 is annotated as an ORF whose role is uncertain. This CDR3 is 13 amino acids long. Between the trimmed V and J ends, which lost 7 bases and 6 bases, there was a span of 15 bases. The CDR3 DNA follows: TGCGCCAGCACCCCCCGGGGTCCCTCTGAAGCTTTCTTT. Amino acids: CASTPRGPSEAFF.

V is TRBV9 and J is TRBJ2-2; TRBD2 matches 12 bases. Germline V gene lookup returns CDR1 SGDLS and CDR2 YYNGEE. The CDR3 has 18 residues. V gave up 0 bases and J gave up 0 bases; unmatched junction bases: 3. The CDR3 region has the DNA TGTGCCAGCAGCGTAGGGGCTAGCGGGAGGGCGAACACCGGGGAGCTGTTTTTT. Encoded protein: CASSVGASGRANTGELFF.

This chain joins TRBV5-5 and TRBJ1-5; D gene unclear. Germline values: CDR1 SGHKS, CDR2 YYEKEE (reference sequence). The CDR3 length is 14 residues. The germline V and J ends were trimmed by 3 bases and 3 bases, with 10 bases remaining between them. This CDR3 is CASSYLGDNQPQHF. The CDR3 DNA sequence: TGTGCCAGCAGCTACCTCGGGGACAATCAGCCCCAGCATTTT.

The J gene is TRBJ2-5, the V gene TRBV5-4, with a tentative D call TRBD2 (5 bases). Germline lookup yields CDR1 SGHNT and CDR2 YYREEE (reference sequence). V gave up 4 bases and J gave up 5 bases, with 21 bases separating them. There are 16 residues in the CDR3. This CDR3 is CASSIWTGARPETQYF. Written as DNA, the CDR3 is TGTGCCAGCAGCATCTGGACTGGCGCCCGGCCGGAGACCCAGTACTTC. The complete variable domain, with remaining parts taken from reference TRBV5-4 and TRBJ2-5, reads ETGVTQSPTHLIKTRGQQVTLRCSSQSGHNTVSWYQQALGQGPQFIFQYYREEENGRGNFPPRFSGLQFPNYSSELNVNALELDDSALYLCASSIWTGARPETQYFGPGTRLLVL.

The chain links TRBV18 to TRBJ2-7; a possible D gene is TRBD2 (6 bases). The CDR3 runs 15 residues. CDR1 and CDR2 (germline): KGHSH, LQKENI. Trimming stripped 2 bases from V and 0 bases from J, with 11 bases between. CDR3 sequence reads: CASSPAGSSSYEQYF. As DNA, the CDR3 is TGTGCCAGCTCACCAGCGGGATCCTCCTCCTACGAGCAGTACTTC.